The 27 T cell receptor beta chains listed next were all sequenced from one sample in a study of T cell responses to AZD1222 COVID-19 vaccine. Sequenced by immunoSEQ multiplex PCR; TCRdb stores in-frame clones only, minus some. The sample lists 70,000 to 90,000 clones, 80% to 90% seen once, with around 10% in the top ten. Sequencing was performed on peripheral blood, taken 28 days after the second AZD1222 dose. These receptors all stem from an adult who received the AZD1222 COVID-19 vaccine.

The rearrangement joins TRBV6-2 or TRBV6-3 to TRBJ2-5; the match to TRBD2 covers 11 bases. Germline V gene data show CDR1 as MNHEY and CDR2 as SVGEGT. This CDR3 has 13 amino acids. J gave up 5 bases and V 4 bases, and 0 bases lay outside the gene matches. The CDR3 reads CASSWTSGETQYF. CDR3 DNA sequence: TGTGCCAGCAGTTGGACTAGCGGGGAGACCCAGTACTTC.

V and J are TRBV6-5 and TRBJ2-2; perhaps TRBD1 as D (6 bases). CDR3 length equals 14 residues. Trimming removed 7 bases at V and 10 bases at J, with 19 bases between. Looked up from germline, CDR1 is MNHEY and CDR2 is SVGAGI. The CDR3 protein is CASMDPYGTKELFF. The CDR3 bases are TGTGCCAGCATGGACCCTTATGGGACAAAGGAGCTGTTTTTT.

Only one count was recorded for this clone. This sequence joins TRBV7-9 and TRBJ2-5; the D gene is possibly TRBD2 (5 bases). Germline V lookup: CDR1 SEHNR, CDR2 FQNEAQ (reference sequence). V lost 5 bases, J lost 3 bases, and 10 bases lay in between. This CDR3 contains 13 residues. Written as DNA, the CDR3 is TGTGCCAGCAGCGCCGACGGGAAAGAGACCCAGTACTTC. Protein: CASSADGKETQYF.

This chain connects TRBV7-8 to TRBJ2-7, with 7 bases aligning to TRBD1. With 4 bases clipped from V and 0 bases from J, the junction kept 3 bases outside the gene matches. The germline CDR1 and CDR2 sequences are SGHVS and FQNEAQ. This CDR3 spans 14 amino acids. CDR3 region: CASSSDRPSYEQYF. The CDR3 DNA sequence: TGTGCCAGCAGCTCGGACAGGCCCTCCTACGAGCAGTACTTC.

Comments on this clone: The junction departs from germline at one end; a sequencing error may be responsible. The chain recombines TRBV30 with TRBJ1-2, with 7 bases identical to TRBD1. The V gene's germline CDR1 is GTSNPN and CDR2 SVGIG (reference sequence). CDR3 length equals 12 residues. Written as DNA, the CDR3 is TGTGCCTGGCACCGGGACAGCGTCGGCTACACCTTT. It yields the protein CAWHRDSVGYTF.

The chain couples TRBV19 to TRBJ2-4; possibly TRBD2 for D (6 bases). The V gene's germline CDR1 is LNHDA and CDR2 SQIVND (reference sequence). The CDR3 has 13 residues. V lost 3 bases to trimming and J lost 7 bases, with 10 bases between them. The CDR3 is CASSMEGSNIQYF. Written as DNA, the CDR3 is TGTGCCAGTAGTATGGAGGGTTCGAACATTCAGTACTTC.

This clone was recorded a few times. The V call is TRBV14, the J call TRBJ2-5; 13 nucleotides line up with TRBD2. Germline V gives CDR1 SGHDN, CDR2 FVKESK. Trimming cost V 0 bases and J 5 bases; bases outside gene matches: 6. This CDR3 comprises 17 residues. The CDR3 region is CASSQDRTSGSSETQYF. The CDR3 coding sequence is TGTGCCAGCAGCCAAGACAGGACTAGCGGGAGTTCTGAGACCCAGTACTTC. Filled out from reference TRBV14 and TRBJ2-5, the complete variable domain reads EAGVTQFPSHSVIEKGQTVTLRCDPISGHDNLYWYRRVMGKEIKFLLHFVKESKQDESGMPNNRFLAERTGGTYSTLKVQPAELEDSGVYFCASSQDRTSGSSETQYFGPGTRLLVL.

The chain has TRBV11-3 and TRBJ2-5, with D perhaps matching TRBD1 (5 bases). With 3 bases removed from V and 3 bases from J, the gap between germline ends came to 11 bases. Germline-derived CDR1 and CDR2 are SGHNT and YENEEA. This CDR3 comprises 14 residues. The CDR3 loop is CASSLGPNEETQYF. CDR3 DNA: TGTGCCAGCAGCTTGGGGCCAAACGAAGAGACCCAGTACTTC.

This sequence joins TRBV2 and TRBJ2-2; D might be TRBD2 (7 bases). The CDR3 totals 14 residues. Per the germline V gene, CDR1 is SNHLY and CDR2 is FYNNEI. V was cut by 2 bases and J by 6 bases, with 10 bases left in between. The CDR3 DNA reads TGTGCCAGCAGTGAAATAGGGGGGGCCGGGGAGCTGTTTTTT. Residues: CASSEIGGAGELFF.

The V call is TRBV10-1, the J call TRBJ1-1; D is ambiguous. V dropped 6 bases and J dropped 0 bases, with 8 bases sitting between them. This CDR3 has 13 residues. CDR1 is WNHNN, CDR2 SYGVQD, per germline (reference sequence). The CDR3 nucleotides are TGCGCCAGCAGCGAGCAGTTGAACACTGAAGCTTTCTTT. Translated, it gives CASSEQLNTEAFF.

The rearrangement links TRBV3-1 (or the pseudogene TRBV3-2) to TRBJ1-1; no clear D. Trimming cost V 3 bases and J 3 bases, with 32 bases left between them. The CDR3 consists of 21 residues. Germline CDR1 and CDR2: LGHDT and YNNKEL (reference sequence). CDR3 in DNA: TGTGCCAGCAGCCAGACCCCAGGCTCGGTGCCGTCTATACGGACCTACACTGAAGCTTTCTTT. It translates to CASSQTPGSVPSIRTYTEAFF.

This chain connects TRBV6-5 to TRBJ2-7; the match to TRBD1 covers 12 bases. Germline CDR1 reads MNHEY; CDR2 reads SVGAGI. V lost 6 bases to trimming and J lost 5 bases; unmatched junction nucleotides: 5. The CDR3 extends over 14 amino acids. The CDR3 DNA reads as TGTGCCAGCAGAACCGGGACAGGGGGCAACGAGCAGTACTTC. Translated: CASRTGTGGNEQYF.

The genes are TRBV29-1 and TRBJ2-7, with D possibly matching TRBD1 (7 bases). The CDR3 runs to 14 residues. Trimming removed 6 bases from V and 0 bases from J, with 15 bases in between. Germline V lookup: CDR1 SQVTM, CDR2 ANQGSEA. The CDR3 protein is CSVLGQTSSYEQYF. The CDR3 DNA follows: TGCAGCGTGTTGGGACAGACTAGCTCCTACGAGCAGTACTTC.

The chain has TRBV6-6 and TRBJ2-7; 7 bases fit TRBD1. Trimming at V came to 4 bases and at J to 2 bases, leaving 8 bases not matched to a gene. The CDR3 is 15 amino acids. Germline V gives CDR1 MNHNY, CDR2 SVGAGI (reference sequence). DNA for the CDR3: TGTGCCAGCAGTTCACAAAACAGGGGCCCCTACGAGCAGTACTTC. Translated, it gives CASSSQNRGPYEQYF.

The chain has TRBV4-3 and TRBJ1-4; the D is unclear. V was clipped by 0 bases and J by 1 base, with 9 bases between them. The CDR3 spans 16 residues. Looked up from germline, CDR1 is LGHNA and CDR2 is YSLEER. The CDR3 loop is CASSQDYRGTNEKLFF. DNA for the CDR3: TGCGCCAGCAGCCAAGATTACCGGGGAACTAATGAAAAACTGTTTTTT.

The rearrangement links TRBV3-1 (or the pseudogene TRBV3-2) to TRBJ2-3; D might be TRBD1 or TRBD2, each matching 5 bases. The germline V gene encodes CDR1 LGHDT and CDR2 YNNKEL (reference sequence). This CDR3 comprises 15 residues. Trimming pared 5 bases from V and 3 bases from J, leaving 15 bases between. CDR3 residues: CASSSGTLGTDTQYF. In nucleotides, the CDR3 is TGTGCCAGCAGCTCCGGGACCCTGGGTACAGATACGCAGTATTTT.

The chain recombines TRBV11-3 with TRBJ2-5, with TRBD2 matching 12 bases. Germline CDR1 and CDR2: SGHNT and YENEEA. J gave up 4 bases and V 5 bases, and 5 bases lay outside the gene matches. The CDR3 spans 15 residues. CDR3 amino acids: CASSLGLAGLETQYF. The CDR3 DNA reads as TGTGCCAGCAGCCTAGGACTAGCGGGGTTAGAGACCCAGTACTTC. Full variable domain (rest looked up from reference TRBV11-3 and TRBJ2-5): EAGVVQSPRYKIIEKKQPVAFWCNPISGHNTLYWYLQNLGQGPELLIRYENEEAVDDSQLPKDRFSAERLKGVDSTLKIQPAELGDSAVYLCASSLGLAGLETQYFGPGTRLLVL.

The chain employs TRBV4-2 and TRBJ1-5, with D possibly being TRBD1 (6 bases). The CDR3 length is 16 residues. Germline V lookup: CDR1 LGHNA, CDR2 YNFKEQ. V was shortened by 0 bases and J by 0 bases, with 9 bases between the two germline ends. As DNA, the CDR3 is TGTGCCAGCAGCCAAGAAGAGGGGGATAGCAATCAGCCCCAGCATTTT. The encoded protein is CASSQEEGDSNQPQHF.

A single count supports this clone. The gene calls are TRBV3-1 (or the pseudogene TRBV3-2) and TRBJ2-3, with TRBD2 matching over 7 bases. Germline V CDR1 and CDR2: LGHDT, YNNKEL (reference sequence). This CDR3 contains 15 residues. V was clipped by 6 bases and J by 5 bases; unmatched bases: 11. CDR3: CASRSGTTWGDTQYF. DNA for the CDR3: TGTGCCAGCAGATCCGGGACTACCTGGGGAGATACGCAGTATTTT.

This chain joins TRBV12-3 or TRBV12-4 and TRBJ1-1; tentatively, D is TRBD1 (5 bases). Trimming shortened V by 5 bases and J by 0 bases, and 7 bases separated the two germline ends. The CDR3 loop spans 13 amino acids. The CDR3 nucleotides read TGTGCCAGCAGTAGGGGAGTGAACACTGAAGCTTTCTTT. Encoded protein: CASSRGVNTEAFF.

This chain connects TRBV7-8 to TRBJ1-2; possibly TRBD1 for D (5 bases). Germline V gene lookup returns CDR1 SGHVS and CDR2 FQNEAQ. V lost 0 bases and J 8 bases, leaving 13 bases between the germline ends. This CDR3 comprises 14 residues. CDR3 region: CASSLAGATRGYTF. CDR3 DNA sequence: TGTGCCAGCAGCTTAGCTGGGGCAACGAGAGGCTACACCTTC.

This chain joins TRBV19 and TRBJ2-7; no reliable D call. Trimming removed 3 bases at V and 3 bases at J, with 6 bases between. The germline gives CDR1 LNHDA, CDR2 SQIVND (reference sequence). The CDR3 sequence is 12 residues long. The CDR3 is CASSIDDYEQYF. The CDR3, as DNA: TGTGCCAGTAGTATCGATGACTACGAGCAGTACTTC.

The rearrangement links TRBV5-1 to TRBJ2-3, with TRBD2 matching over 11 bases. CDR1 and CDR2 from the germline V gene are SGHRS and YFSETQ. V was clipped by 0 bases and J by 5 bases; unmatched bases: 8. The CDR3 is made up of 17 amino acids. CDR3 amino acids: CASSLATSGGQKDTQYF. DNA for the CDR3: TGCGCCAGCAGCTTGGCAACTAGCGGGGGCCAAAAAGATACGCAGTATTTT.

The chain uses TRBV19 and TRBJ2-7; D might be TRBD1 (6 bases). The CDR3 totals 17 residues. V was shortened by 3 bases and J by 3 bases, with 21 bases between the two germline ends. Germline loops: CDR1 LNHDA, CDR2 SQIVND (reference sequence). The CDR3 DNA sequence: TGTGCCAGTAGTATGCAGCCCCAGGGGTACCTTCTCTACGAGCAGTACTTC. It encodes CASSMQPQGYLLYEQYF.

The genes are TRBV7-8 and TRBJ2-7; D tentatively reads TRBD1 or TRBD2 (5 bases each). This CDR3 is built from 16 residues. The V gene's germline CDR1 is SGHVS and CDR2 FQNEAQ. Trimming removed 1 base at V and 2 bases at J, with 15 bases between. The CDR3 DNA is TGTGCCAGCAGCTTAGGTTGGGGGAGCGACACCTACGAGCAGTACTTC. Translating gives CASSLGWGSDTYEQYF.

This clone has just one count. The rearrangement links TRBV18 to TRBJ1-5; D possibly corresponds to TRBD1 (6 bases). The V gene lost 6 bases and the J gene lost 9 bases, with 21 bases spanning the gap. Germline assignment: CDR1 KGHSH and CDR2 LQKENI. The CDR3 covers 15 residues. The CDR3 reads CASSSGQGDSGPQHF. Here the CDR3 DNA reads TGTGCCAGCTCGTCGGGACAAGGGGACTCGGGGCCCCAGCATTTT.

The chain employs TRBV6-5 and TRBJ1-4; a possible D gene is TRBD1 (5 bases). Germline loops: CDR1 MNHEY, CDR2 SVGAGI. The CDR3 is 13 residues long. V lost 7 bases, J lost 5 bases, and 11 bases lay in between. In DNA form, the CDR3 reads TGTGCCAGCAATGGGGGACGGAATGAAAAACTGTTTTTT. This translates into CASNGGRNEKLFF.